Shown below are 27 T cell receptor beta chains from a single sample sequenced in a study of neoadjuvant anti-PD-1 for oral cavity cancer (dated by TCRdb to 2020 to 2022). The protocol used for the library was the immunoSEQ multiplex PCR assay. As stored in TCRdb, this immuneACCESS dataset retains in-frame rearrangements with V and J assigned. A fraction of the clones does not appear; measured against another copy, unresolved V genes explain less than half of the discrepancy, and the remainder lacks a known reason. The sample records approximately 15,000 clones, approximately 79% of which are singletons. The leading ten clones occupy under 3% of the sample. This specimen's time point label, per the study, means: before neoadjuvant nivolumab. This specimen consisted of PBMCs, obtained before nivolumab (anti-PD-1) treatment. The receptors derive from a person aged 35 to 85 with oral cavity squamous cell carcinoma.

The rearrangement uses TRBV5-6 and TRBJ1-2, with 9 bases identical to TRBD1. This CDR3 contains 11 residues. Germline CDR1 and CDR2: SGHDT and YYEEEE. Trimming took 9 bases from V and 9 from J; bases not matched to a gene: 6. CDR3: CATGTGYSYTF. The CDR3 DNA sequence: TGTGCCACCGGGACAGGGTATAGCTACACCTTC.

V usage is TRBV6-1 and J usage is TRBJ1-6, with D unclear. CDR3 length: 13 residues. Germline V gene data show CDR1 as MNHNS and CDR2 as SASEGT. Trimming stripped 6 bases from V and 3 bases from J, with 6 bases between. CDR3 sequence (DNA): TGTGCCAGCAGGGAGTTCTATAATTCACCCCTCCACTTT. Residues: CASREFYNSPLHF.

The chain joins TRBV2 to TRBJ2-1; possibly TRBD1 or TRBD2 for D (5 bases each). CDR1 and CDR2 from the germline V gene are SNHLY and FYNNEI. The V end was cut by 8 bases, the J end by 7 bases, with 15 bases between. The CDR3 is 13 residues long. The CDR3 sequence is CASGGASRNEQFF. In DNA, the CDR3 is TGTGCCAGCGGGGGAGCCTCGCGAAATGAGCAGTTCTTC.

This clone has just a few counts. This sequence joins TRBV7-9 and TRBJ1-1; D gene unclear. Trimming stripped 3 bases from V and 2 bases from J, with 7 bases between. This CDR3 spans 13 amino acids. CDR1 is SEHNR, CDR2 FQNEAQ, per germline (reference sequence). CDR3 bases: TGTGCCAGCAGCTTCCCACAAAACACTGAAGCTTTCTTT. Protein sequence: CASSFPQNTEAFF.

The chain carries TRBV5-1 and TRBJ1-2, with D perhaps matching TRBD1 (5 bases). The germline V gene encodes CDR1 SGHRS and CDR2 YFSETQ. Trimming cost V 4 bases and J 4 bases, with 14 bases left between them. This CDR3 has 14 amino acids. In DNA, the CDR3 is TGCGCCAGCAGCCCCAGGGACCAGATCTATGGCTACACCTTC. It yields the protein CASSPRDQIYGYTF.

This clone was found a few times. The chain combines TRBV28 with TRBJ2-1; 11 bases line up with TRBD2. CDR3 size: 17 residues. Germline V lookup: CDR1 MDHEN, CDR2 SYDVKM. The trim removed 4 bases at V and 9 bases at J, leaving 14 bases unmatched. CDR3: CASSSPVAGGSGVEQFF. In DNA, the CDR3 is TGTGCCAGCAGTTCCCCCGTAGCGGGAGGGTCTGGGGTTGAGCAGTTCTTC.

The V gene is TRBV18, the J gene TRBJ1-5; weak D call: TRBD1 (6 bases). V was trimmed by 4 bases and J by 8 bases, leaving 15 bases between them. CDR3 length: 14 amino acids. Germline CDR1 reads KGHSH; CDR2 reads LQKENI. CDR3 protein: CASSHSGAGEPQHF. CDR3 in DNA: TGTGCCAGCTCACATTCAGGGGCCGGGGAGCCCCAGCATTTT.

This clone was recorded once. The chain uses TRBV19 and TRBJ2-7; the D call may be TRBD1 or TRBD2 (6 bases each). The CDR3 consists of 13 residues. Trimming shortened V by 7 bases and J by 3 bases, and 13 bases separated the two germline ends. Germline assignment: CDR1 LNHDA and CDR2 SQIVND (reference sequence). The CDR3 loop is CASKGGYLYEQYF. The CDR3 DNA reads TGTGCCAGTAAGGGGGGCTACCTCTACGAGCAGTACTTC.

CDR3 residues: CASSLGGRRGVHEQYF. CDR3 coding DNA: TGCGCCAGCAGCTTGGGGGGCAGGCGGGGAGTCCACGAGCAGTACTTC. The V gene is TRBV5-1, the J gene TRBJ2-7, with D possibly being TRBD2 (6 bases). Per germline, CDR1 SGHRS and CDR2 YFSETQ. Trimming removed 0 bases from V and 5 bases from J, with 18 bases in between. This CDR3 is 16 amino acids long.

The CDR3 DNA follows: TGTGCCAGCTCCCCGGCCGCGGGGGGGCGGGATACGCAGTATTTT. As protein: CASSPAAGGRDTQYF. The chain joins TRBV18 to TRBJ2-3; 9 bases are a match to TRBD2. In germline, CDR1 is KGHSH, CDR2 LQKENI. Germline trimming cut 6 bases from V and 6 bases from J; bases unmatched to any gene: 10. The CDR3 length is 15 residues.

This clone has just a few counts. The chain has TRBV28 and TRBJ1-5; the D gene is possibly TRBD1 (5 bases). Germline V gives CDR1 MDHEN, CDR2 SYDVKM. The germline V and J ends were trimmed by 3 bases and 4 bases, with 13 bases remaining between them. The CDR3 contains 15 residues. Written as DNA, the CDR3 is TGTGCCAGCAGTTTTTTTCGGGGGGGTAATCAGCCCCAGCATTTT. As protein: CASSFFRGGNQPQHF.

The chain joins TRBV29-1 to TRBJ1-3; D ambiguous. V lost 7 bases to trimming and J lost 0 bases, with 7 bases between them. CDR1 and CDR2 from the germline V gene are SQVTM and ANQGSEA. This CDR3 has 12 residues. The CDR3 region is CSAVSSGNTIYF. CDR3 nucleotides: TGCAGCGCCGTCAGCTCTGGAAACACCATATATTTT.

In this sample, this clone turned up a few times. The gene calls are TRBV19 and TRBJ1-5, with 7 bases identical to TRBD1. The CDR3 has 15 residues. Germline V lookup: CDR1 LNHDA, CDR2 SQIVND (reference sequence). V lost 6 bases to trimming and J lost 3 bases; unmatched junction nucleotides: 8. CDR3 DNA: TGTGCCAGTAGGAGACAGGGAGGCGACAATCAGCCCCAGCATTTT. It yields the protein CASRRQGGDNQPQHF.

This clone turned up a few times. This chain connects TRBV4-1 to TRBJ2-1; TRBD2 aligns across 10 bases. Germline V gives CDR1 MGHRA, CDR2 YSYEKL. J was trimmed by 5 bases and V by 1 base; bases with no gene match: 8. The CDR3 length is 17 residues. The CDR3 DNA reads TGCGCCAGCAGCCAAGGGGAAGGACTAGCGGAGCACAATGAGCAGTTCTTC. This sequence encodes CASSQGEGLAEHNEQFF.

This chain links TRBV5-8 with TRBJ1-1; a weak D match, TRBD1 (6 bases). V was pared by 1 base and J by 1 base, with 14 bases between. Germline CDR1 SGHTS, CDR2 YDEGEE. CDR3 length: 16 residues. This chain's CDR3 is CASSLFLWTENTEAFF. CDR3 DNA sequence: TGTGCCAGCAGCTTGTTTCTGTGGACAGAGAACACTGAAGCTTTCTTT.

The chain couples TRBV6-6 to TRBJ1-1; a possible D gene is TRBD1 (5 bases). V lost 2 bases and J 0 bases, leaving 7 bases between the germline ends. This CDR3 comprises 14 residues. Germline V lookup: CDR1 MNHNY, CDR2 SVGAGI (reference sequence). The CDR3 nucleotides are TGTGCCAGCAGTTACCGACAGCTGAACACTGAAGCTTTCTTT. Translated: CASSYRQLNTEAFF.

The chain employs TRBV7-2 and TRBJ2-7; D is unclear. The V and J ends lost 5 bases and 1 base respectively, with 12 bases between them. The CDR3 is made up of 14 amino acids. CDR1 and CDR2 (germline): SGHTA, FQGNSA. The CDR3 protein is CASSQVVLSYEQYF. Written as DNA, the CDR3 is TGTGCCAGCAGCCAGGTGGTCCTATCCTACGAGCAGTACTTC.

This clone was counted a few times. CDR3 sequence: CASSRRGLAGTEQFF. CDR3 nucleotide sequence: TGCGCCAGCAGCAGGCGGGGACTAGCGGGAACTGAGCAGTTCTTC. The chain uses TRBV5-1 and TRBJ2-1, with TRBD2 identical over 13 bases. This CDR3 has 15 residues. V shed 4 bases and J 9 bases; nucleotides not matched to a gene: 7. Germline V lookup: CDR1 SGHRS, CDR2 YFSETQ.

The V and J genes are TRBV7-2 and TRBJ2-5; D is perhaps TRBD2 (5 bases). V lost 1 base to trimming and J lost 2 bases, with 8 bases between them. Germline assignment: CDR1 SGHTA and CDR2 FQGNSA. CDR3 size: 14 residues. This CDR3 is CASSLEGGQETQYF. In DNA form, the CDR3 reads TGTGCCAGCAGCTTAGAGGGCGGGCAAGAGACCCAGTACTTC.

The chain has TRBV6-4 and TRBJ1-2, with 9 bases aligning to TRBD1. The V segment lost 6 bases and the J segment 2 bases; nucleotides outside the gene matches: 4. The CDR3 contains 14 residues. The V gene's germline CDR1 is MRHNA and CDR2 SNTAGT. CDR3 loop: CASRIGQGNYGYTF. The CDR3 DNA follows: TGTGCCAGCAGGATTGGACAGGGGAACTATGGCTACACCTTC.

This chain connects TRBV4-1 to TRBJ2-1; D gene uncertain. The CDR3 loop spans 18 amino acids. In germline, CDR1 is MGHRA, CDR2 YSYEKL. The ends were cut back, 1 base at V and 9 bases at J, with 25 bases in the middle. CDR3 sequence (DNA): TGCGCCAGCAGCCAAGTGAATTTTATAGGCCCCCCGGACGGTGAGCAGTTCTTC. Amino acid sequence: CASSQVNFIGPPDGEQFF.

The CDR3 is CASSSTQGAPGNTIYF. The CDR3 DNA sequence: TGCGCCAGCAGCTCGACACAGGGGGCGCCTGGAAACACCATATATTTT. The V and J genes are TRBV5-1 and TRBJ1-3; 9 bases agree with TRBD1. V lost 3 bases and J lost 2; bases outside the gene matches: 6. The CDR3 is 16 amino acids. CDR1 is SGHRS, CDR2 YFSETQ, per germline.

CDR3 sequence: CATSRVTSGSNEQFF. CDR3 coding DNA: TGTGCCACCAGCAGAGTGACTAGCGGTTCGAATGAGCAGTTCTTC. The rearrangement joins TRBV15 to TRBJ2-1, with 9 bases matching TRBD2. Germline V gene sequence: CDR1 LNHNV, CDR2 YYDKDF (reference sequence). The CDR3 runs 15 residues. The V gene end was trimmed by 1 base and the J gene end by 7 bases; junction bases not matched to a gene: 5.

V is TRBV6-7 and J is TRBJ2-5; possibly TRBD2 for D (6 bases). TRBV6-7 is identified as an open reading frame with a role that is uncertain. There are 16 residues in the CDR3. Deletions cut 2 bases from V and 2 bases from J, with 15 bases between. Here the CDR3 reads CASSYLPRGNQETQYF. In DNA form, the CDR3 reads TGTGCCAGCAGTTACCTCCCCCGGGGGAATCAAGAGACCCAGTACTTC.

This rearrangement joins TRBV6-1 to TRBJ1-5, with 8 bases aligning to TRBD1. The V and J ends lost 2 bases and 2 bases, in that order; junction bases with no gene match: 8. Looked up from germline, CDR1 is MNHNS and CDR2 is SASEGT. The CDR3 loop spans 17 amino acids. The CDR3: CASSESRQGLRNQPQHF. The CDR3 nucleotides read TGTGCCAGCAGTGAATCAAGACAGGGGTTACGCAATCAGCCCCAGCATTTT.

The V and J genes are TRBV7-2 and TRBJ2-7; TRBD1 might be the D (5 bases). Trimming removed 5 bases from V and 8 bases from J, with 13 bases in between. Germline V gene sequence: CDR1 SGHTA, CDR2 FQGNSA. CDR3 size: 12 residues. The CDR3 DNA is TGTGCCAGCAGCCCCCAGGGTTACCAGCAGTACTTC. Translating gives CASSPQGYQQYF.

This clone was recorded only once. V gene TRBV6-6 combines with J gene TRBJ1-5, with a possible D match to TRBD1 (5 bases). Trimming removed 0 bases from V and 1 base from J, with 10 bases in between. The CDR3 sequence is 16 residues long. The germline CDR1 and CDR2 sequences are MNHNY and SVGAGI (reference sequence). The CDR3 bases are TGTGCCAGCAGTTACTCCCCGGACACGAGCAATCAGCCCCAGCATTTT. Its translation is CASSYSPDTSNQPQHF.